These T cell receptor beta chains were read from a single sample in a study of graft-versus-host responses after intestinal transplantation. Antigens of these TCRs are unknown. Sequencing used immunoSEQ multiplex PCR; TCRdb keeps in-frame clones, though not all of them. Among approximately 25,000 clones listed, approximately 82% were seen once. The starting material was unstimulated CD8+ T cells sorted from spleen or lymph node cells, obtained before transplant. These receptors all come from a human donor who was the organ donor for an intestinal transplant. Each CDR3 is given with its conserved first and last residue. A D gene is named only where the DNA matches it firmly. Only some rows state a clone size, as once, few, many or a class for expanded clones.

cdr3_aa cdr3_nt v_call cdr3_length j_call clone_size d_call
CASSQEGTGNQPQHF TGCGCCAGCAGCCAAGAAGGGACAGGGAATCAGCCCCAGCATTTT TRBV4-1 15 TRBJ1-5 once TRBD1
CASNLGQGNNYGYTF TGTGCCAGCAACCTGGGACAGGGAAATAACTATGGCTACACCTTC TRBV9 15 TRBJ1-2 . TRBD1
CASSPTVTGASYEQYF TGTGCCAGTAGTCCCACTGTTACGGGGGCCTCCTACGAGCAGTACTTC TRBV19 16 TRBJ2-7 . .
CASSPFGGPTGRGGYTF TGTGCCAGCAGCCCCTTTGGTGGGCCGACAGGGAGGGGTGGCTACACCTTC TRBV7-8 17 TRBJ1-2 . TRBD1
CASTGTGAAYEQYF TGTGCCAGCACCGGGACAGGGGCTGCCTACGAGCAGTACTTC TRBV2 14 TRBJ2-7 . TRBD1
CAWSVDRGPYNEQFF TGTGCCTGGAGTGTGGACCGCGGGCCCTACAATGAGCAGTTCTTC TRBV30 15 TRBJ2-1 . .
CASIPTGGNEQFF TGTGCCAGCATTCCGACAGGGGGCAATGAGCAGTTCTTC TRBV6-6 13 TRBJ2-1 . TRBD1
CSVGESYNSPLHF TGCAGCGTAGGAGAATCCTATAATTCACCCCTCCACTTT TRBV29-1 13 TRBJ1-6 . .
CAWSGPQQGITFYGYTF TGTGCCTGGAGTGGTCCCCAACAGGGGATAACTTTCTATGGCTACACCTTC TRBV30 17 TRBJ1-2 . TRBD1
CASSYGGGSSYNEQFF TGTGCCAGCAGTTACGGGGGGGGGAGCTCCTACAATGAGCAGTTCTTC TRBV6-5 16 TRBJ2-1 few TRBD2
CASSLRTPDRGIGYTEAFF TGTGCCAGCAGCTTACGAACCCCGGACAGGGGGATAGGGTACACTGAAGCTTTCTTT TRBV5-5 19 TRBJ1-1 . TRBD1
CASSQVGTIYGYTF TGCGCCAGCAGCCAAGTAGGGACAATCTATGGCTACACCTTC TRBV4-1 14 TRBJ1-2 once .
CASSQGSSLPASDTQYF TGTGCCAGCAGCCAAGGTTCTTCCCTCCCAGCCTCAGATACGCAGTATTTT TRBV4-2 17 TRBJ2-3 . .
CSVSGLALADTQYF TGCAGCGTTTCGGGACTAGCTCTGGCAGATACGCAGTATTTT TRBV29-1 14 TRBJ2-3 . TRBD2
CASSLRDFSSYEQYF TGTGCCAGCAGCTTACGGGACTTTAGCTCCTACGAGCAGTACTTC TRBV7-8 15 TRBJ2-7 . .
CASNRVNTEAFF TGTGCCAGCAATAGGGTAAACACTGAAGCTTTCTTT TRBV19 12 TRBJ1-1 . .
CASSLTSGISYEQYF TGCGCCAGCAGCCTGACTAGCGGTATCTCCTACGAGCAGTACTTC TRBV4-3 15 TRBJ2-7 . TRBD2
CASSPRWTGELFF TGTGCCAGCAGTCCCCGGTGGACCGGGGAGCTGTTTTTT TRBV27 13 TRBJ2-2 . .
CAWGMNTEAFF TGTGCCTGGGGGATGAACACTGAAGCTTTCTTT TRBV30 11 TRBJ1-1 . .
CASSPESSRPNTEAFF TGTGCCAGCTCACCCGAGAGTTCCCGGCCTAACACTGAAGCTTTCTTT TRBV18 16 TRBJ1-1 once .
CASNQQGNYGYTF TGTGCCAGCAACCAACAGGGGAACTATGGCTACACCTTC TRBV5-4 13 TRBJ1-2 . TRBD1
CASSVGGDSYYEQYF TGTGCCAGCAGCGTAGGTGGGGACAGTTATTACGAGCAGTACTTC TRBV9 15 TRBJ2-7 . TRBD1
CASSRGTGNEKLFF TGTGCCAGCAGCCGCGGGACAGGGAATGAAAAACTGTTTTTT TRBV7-9 14 TRBJ1-4 . TRBD1
CASSYSPTSGRREQYF TGTGCCAGCAGTTACTCGCCGACTAGCGGGAGACGCGAGCAGTACTTC TRBV6-5 16 TRBJ2-7 . TRBD2
CASSQARSLGYGYTF TGCGCCAGCAGCCAAGCGCGGAGCCTCGGGTATGGCTACACCTTC TRBV4-3 15 TRBJ1-2 . .
CASSQDTGRNTEAFF TGCGCCAGCAGCCAAGATACAGGGAGGAACACTGAAGCTTTCTTT TRBV4-3 15 TRBJ1-1 . .
CSVEDLPNSNYGYTF TGCAGCGTTGAAGATCTTCCCAACAGCAACTATGGCTACACCTTC TRBV29-1 15 TRBJ1-2 . .
CASGSGRFNNEQFF TGTGCCAGCGGTTCAGGGAGGTTTAACAATGAGCAGTTCTTC TRBV27 14 TRBJ2-1 . .
CAWSTGTEAFF TGTGCCTGGAGTACGGGGACTGAAGCTTTCTTT TRBV30 11 TRBJ1-1 . .
CASSQARADTQYF TGCGCCAGCAGCCAAGCACGGGCGGATACGCAGTATTTT TRBV4-3 13 TRBJ2-3 . .
CASSLLRGFTDTQYF TGTGCCAGCAGCTTGCTCAGGGGTTTCACAGATACGCAGTATTTT TRBV7-2 15 TRBJ2-3 . .
CARGTSGTNTGELFF TGTGCCAGGGGGACTAGCGGGACGAACACCGGGGAGCTGTTTTTT TRBV2 15 TRBJ2-2 . TRBD2
CASRGGQGLSYTGELFF TGCGCCAGCAGGGGGGGGCAGGGACTGTCCTATACCGGGGAGCTGTTTTTT TRBV4-1 17 TRBJ2-2 . .
CASSSAMAYEQYF TGTGCCAGCAGTTCGGCTATGGCCTACGAGCAGTACTTC TRBV25-1 13 TRBJ2-7 . .
CASSTYTGELFF TGTGCCAGCAGCACCTACACCGGGGAGCTGTTTTTT TRBV11-3 12 TRBJ2-2 . .
CATGAGTLKNEQFF TGTGCCACTGGGGCCGGGACATTGAAGAATGAGCAGTTCTTC TRBV28 14 TRBJ2-1 . .
CASSFGIAQPQHF TGTGCCAGCAGTTTCGGCATTGCGCAGCCCCAGCATTTT TRBV27 13 TRBJ1-5 . .
CASSLALGTDQTDTQYF TGTGCCAGCAGCTTGGCCTTGGGGACAGACCAGACAGATACGCAGTATTTT TRBV5-6 17 TRBJ2-3 once TRBD1
CASRGDGYTF TGTGCCAGCAGAGGGGATGGCTACACCTTC TRBV9 10 TRBJ1-2 . .
CAWRVGVGTEAFF TGTGCCTGGAGGGTCGGGGTGGGCACTGAAGCTTTCTTT TRBV30 13 TRBJ1-1 . .
CASSHPDRGSPSKGTQYF TGCGCCAGCAGCCACCCGGACAGGGGGAGTCCTTCCAAGGGGACCCAGTACTTC TRBV4-1 18 TRBJ2-5 . TRBD1
CASSYSASSNEKLFF TGTGCCAGCAGTTACTCTGCGAGCTCGAATGAAAAACTGTTTTTT TRBV6-5 15 TRBJ1-4 few .
CASSVVYPTGVPNEKLFF TGTGCCAGCAGCGTAGTGTATCCGACAGGGGTGCCTAATGAAAAACTGTTTTTT TRBV9 18 TRBJ1-4 . TRBD1